The next 27 T cell receptor beta chains were all read from a single sample in a study of beta chain features in type 1 diabetes. The whole isolated RNA underwent reverse transcription, so sequencing captured expressed TCRB transcripts. Profiling relied on immunoSEQ multiplex PCR, and the TCRdb table lists in-frame clones only, not all of them. This table has tens of thousands of clones, roughly 34% appearing once. Input material: stem cell memory CD4+ T cells from blood. Every receptor here comes from a woman younger than 35 in good health.

The chain is built from TRBV18 and TRBJ2-3; D is unresolved. V lost 4 bases and J lost 2, with 10 bases in between. The V gene's germline CDR1 is KGHSH and CDR2 LQKENI. The CDR3 has 14 amino acids. CDR3 in DNA: TGTGCCAGCTCACTGGCCCGGGTCACAGATACGCAGTATTTT. Translating gives CASSLARVTDTQYF.

This clone was detected only a few times. This sequence joins TRBV2 and TRBJ2-7; 7 nucleotides agree with TRBD1. CDR3 length: 14 amino acids. Germline lookup yields CDR1 SNHLY and CDR2 FYNNEI. Trimming took 5 bases from V and 3 from J; bases not matched to a gene: 7. CDR3 protein: CASSPGQPFYEQYF. The DNA of the CDR3 is TGTGCCAGCAGTCCGGGACAGCCTTTCTACGAGCAGTACTTC.

The J gene is TRBJ2-5, the V gene TRBV5-1; 9 bases agree with TRBD1. V lost 7 bases to trimming and J lost 2 bases; unmatched junction nucleotides: 3. The CDR3 has 13 residues. Germline CDR1 SGHRS, CDR2 YFSETQ. CDR3 coding DNA: TGCGCCAGCCGGACAGGGGAACAAGAGACCCAGTACTTC. Its protein is CASRTGEQETQYF.

The chain joins TRBV7-3 to TRBJ2-5; maybe TRBD1 (5 bases). Germline values: CDR1 SGHTA, CDR2 FQGTGA. The CDR3 spans 16 residues. V was shortened by 2 bases and J by 2 bases, with 15 bases between the two germline ends. The CDR3 reads CASSLGAEGNQETQYF. The DNA for the CDR3 is TGTGCCAGCAGCTTAGGGGCAGAAGGTAATCAAGAGACCCAGTACTTC. The whole variable domain, filled in from reference TRBV7-3 and TRBJ2-5, reads GAGVSQTPSNKVTEKGKYVELRCDPISGHTALYWYRQSLGQGPEFLIYFQGTGAADDSGLPNDRFFAVRPEGSVSTLKIQRTERGDSAVYLCASSLGAEGNQETQYFGPGTRLLVL.

This clone has just a few counts. The chain couples TRBV7-2 to TRBJ1-1; D is possibly TRBD1 (5 bases). Germline loops: CDR1 SGHTA, CDR2 FQGNSA. Trimming took 6 bases from V and 2 from J, leaving 10 bases between them. The CDR3 is 13 residues long. CDR3 residues: CASSPRENTEAFF. CDR3 coding DNA: TGTGCCAGCAGTCCCAGGGAAAACACTGAAGCTTTCTTT.

The sample holds a few counts of this clone. The V and J genes are TRBV7-2 and TRBJ1-4, with D perhaps matching TRBD1 (5 bases). Trimming cost V 0 bases and J 7 bases, with 15 bases left between them. Germline V CDR1 and CDR2: SGHTA, FQGNSA. The CDR3 consists of 16 residues. The CDR3, as DNA: TGTGCCAGCAGCTTAGCGTCTCAGGGACTGGGTGAAAAACTGTTTTTT. Its protein is CASSLASQGLGEKLFF.

In this sample, this clone turned up a few times. This chain joins TRBV19 and TRBJ2-1; 8 positions match TRBD2. The CDR3 has 17 amino acids. Germline assignment: CDR1 LNHDA and CDR2 SQIVND (reference sequence). J gave up 7 bases and V 6 bases, and 17 bases lay outside the gene matches. The CDR3 DNA follows: TGTGCCAGTAGAGTCCCCCCGGGACTAGGGGGTTCGAATGAGCAGTTCTTC. It specifies CASRVPPGLGGSNEQFF. Full variable domain (rest looked up from reference TRBV19 and TRBJ2-1): DGGITQSPKYLFRKEGQNVTLSCEQNLNHDAMYWYRQDPGQGLRLIYYSQIVNDFQKGDIAEGYSVSREKKESFPLTVTSAQKNPTAFYLCASRVPPGLGGSNEQFFGPGTRLTVL.

This clone turned up a few times. The J gene is TRBJ2-7, the V gene TRBV7-8, with 7 bases fitting TRBD2. This CDR3 spans 16 amino acids. With 0 bases clipped from V and 2 bases from J, the junction kept 7 bases outside the gene matches. Germline values: CDR1 SGHVS, CDR2 FQNEAQ. The CDR3 DNA follows: TGTGCCAGCAGCTTAGCGGCCAGCGGGGCAACCTACGAGCAGTACTTC. Its translation: CASSLAASGATYEQYF.

The rearrangement joins TRBV7-8 to TRBJ2-7; 7 bases fit TRBD1. The ends lost 5 bases at V and 0 bases at J; junction bases unmatched: 7. This CDR3 spans 15 amino acids. Germline CDR1 and CDR2: SGHVS and FQNEAQ. CDR3 sequence (DNA): TGTGCCAGCAGCAAACCGGGACAGTCCTCCTACGAGCAGTACTTC. It encodes CASSKPGQSSYEQYF. The variable domain in full, with the rest retrieved from reference TRBV7-8 and TRBJ2-7, is GAGVSQSPRYKVAKRGQDVALRCDPISGHVSLFWYQQALGQGPEFLTYFQNEAQLDKSGLPSDRFFAERPEGSVSTLKIQRTQQEDSAVYLCASSKPGQSSYEQYFGPGTRLTVT.

The chain is built from TRBV10-3 and TRBJ1-2; the D gene is possibly TRBD1 (5 bases). This CDR3 is built from 14 residues. Germline CDR1 ENHRY, CDR2 SYGVKD. Trimming cost V 3 bases and J 4 bases, with 12 bases left between them. In nucleotides, the CDR3 is TGTGCCATCAGTGATCCCCGACAGCCCTATGGCTACACCTTC. It translates to CAISDPRQPYGYTF.

V is TRBV7-3 and J is TRBJ1-2; tentatively, D is TRBD1 (5 bases). Trimming left V 2 bases short and J 6 bases short, with 10 bases between. This CDR3 contains 13 residues. Germline V CDR1 and CDR2: SGHTA, FQGTGA. The DNA of the CDR3 is TGTGCCAGCAGCTTAGGAGGGGAGAATGGCTACACCTTC. Its protein is CASSLGGENGYTF.

The chain carries TRBV5-6 and TRBJ1-4; D ambiguous. V lost 1 base, J lost 6 bases, and 10 bases lay in between. Germline V gives CDR1 SGHDT, CDR2 YYEEEE. The CDR3 length is 14 residues. Written as DNA, the CDR3 is TGTGCCAGCAGCTTGATGGGTGAGGATGAAAAACTGTTTTTT. The encoded protein is CASSLMGEDEKLFF.

This clone was seen a few times. The genes are TRBV18 and TRBJ2-3; D is perhaps TRBD1 (7 bases). With 3 bases removed from V and 5 bases from J, the gap between germline ends came to 18 bases. The CDR3 runs 16 residues. Germline CDR1 reads KGHSH; CDR2 reads LQKENI. CDR3 bases: TGTGCCAGCTCACCTCCGGGGGCAGGGGGTCAAGATACGCAGTATTTT. Encoded protein: CASSPPGAGGQDTQYF.

J is TRBJ1-3 and V is TRBV10-3; D is uncertain. The germline V and J ends were trimmed by 4 bases and 0 bases, with 7 bases remaining between them. Germline assignment: CDR1 ENHRY and CDR2 SYGVKD. CDR3 size: 14 residues. CDR3 DNA sequence: TGTGCCATCAGTGTGTGGAGCTCTGGAAACACCATATATTTT. It specifies CAISVWSSGNTIYF.

This rearrangement joins TRBV5-1 to TRBJ2-3, with D maybe TRBD1 (5 bases). This CDR3 has 15 amino acids. CDR1 and CDR2 from the germline V gene are SGHRS and YFSETQ. The V and J ends lost 1 base and 7 bases respectively, with 16 bases between them. CDR3 nucleotide sequence: TGCGCCAGCAGCTTGTTGGCAGGGAATGCGTATACGCAGTATTTT. This translates into CASSLLAGNAYTQYF.

This clone was seen only a few times. The chain couples TRBV7-9 to TRBJ1-5; D gene uncertain. This CDR3 comprises 12 residues. In germline, CDR1 is SEHNR, CDR2 FQNEAQ (reference sequence). V was clipped by 5 bases and J by 5 bases, with 7 bases between them. The CDR3 loop reads CASSHTDQPQHF. The CDR3 DNA is TGTGCCAGCAGCCACACCGATCAGCCCCAGCATTTT.

Comment on this clone: The junction differs from germline at one of its ends, possibly a read error. This chain connects TRBV7-9 to TRBJ1-2; D possibly corresponds to TRBD1 (5 bases). The CDR3 spans 14 residues. Germline V gene data show CDR1 as SEHNR and CDR2 as FQNEAQ (reference sequence). The CDR3 sequence: CASRLGGANYGYTF. CDR3 in DNA: TGTGCCAGCCGCTTGGGGGGAGCTAACTATGGCTACACCTTC. The variable domain in full, with the rest retrieved from reference TRBV7-9 and TRBJ1-2, is DTGVSQNPRHKITKRGQNVTFRCDPISEHNRLYWYRQTLGQGPEFLTYFQNEAQLEKSRLLSDRFSAERPKGSFSTLEIQRTEQGDSAMYLCASRLGGANYGYTFGSGTRLTVV.

This clone was counted only a few times. This chain joins TRBV7-3 and TRBJ1-2; TRBD1 matches 11 bases. V dropped 5 bases and J dropped 7; count of bases not matched to a gene: 6. CDR3 length: 14 residues. Germline V lookup: CDR1 SGHTA, CDR2 FQGTGA. CDR3 DNA sequence: TGTGCCAGCAGCGTAGGACAGGGGGCCGGTGGCTACACCTTC. Its protein is CASSVGQGAGGYTF. The whole variable domain, remainder taken from reference TRBV7-3 and TRBJ1-2, is GAGVSQTPSNKVTEKGKYVELRCDPISGHTALYWYRQSLGQGPEFLIYFQGTGAADDSGLPNDRFFAVRPEGSVSTLKIQRTERGDSAVYLCASSVGQGAGGYTFGSGTRLTVV.

This chain uses TRBV4-1 with TRBJ1-4; D uncertain. The V end was cut by 2 bases, the J end by 3 bases, with 16 bases between. The CDR3 covers 17 residues. CDR1 is MGHRA, CDR2 YSYEKL, per germline. CDR3 DNA sequence: TGCGCCAGCAGCCAACCCGGGAGACGGGCAGCTAATGAAAAACTGTTTTTT. Its protein product is CASSQPGRRAANEKLFF.

This clone was recorded at least ten times. This rearrangement joins TRBV7-9 to TRBJ2-3; D is perhaps TRBD2 (5 bases). Germline V gene sequence: CDR1 SEHNR, CDR2 FQNEAQ (reference sequence). This CDR3 is 13 amino acids long. V was clipped by 0 bases and J by 5 bases, with 6 bases between them. The CDR3 bases are TGTGCCAGCAGCTTAGCGGGAGTAGATACGCAGTATTTT. This codes for CASSLAGVDTQYF. The full variable domain, its missing parts supplied by reference TRBV7-9 and TRBJ2-3, is DTGVSQNPRHKITKRGQNVTFRCDPISEHNRLYWYRQTLGQGPEFLTYFQNEAQLEKSRLLSDRFSAERPKGSFSTLEIQRTEQGDSAMYLCASSLAGVDTQYFGPGTRLTVL.

This clone was seen more than once but under ten times. This chain joins TRBV7-2 and TRBJ2-1, with TRBD2 identical over 11 bases. Germline V lookup: CDR1 SGHTA, CDR2 FQGNSA. The CDR3 contains 14 residues. Unmatched junction bases numbered 8, after V lost 1 base and J lost 15 bases. The CDR3 bases are TGTGCCAGCAGCTTAGAAGGCCTAGCGGGGGGAGCGTTCTTC. It encodes CASSLEGLAGGAFF.

The genes are TRBV12-2 and TRBJ2-7; TRBD1 is the table's D call and was not checked against the DNA. TRBV12-2 is noted as a pseudogene. The CDR3 sequence is 18 residues long. The CDR3 loop is CASRFHCCGTGFFDEQYF. The CDR3 DNA sequence: TGTGCAAGTCGCTTCCACTGTTGCGGGACAGGGTTTTTCGACGAGCAGTACTTC.

The chain carries TRBV5-4 and TRBJ2-7, with D tentatively TRBD2 (6 bases). V was shortened by 2 bases and J by 5 bases, with 11 bases between the two germline ends. The germline CDR1 and CDR2 sequences are SGHNT and YYREEE (reference sequence). The CDR3 sequence is 13 residues long. In DNA, the CDR3 is TGTGCCAGCAGCTTCCTAGCGAGACACGAGCAGTACTTC. It specifies CASSFLARHEQYF.

The chain carries TRBV6-5 and TRBJ2-5, with 7 bases aligning to TRBD1. Germline V CDR1 and CDR2: MNHEY, SVGAGI. Trimming cost V 7 bases and J 4 bases; bases outside gene matches: 9. The length of the CDR3 is 14 residues. This CDR3 is CASTTGAAGETQYF. The CDR3, as DNA: TGTGCCAGCACCACAGGGGCCGCGGGAGAGACCCAGTACTTC.

This clone has just a few counts. The gene calls are TRBV5-1 and TRBJ2-1; D gene uncertain. The germline gives CDR1 SGHRS, CDR2 YFSETQ. V lost 0 bases to trimming and J lost 3 bases, with 7 bases between them. The CDR3 has 14 residues. CDR3 DNA: TGCGCCAGCAGCTTGGCGGCGGACTACAATGAGCAGTTCTTC. Translation: CASSLAADYNEQFF. Full variable domain (rest looked up from reference TRBV5-1 and TRBJ2-1): KAGVTQTPRYLIKTRGQQVTLSCSPISGHRSVSWYQQTPGQGLQFLFEYFSETQRNKGNFPGRFSGRQFSNSRSEMNVSTLELGDSALYLCASSLAADYNEQFFGPGTRLTVL.

The chain carries TRBV5-1 and TRBJ2-7, with TRBD2 matching 13 bases. This CDR3 has 18 amino acids. V shed 0 bases, J shed 0 bases, and the junction held 6 bases outside the gene matches. CDR1 is SGHRS and CDR2 is YFSETQ in the germline V gene. CDR3 loop: CASSLGGTSGASSYEQYF. The CDR3 DNA follows: TGCGCCAGCAGCTTGGGGGGGACTAGCGGGGCCAGCTCCTACGAGCAGTACTTC.

This clone occurred a few times. The chain joins TRBV10-3 to TRBJ2-5; 7 bases align to TRBD1. The V segment lost 0 bases and the J segment 2 bases; nucleotides outside the gene matches: 6. The CDR3 totals 16 residues. In germline, CDR1 is ENHRY, CDR2 SYGVKD. CDR3 residues: CAISESGDSSQETQYF. CDR3 nucleotides: TGTGCCATCAGTGAGTCGGGGGACAGTTCGCAAGAGACCCAGTACTTC.